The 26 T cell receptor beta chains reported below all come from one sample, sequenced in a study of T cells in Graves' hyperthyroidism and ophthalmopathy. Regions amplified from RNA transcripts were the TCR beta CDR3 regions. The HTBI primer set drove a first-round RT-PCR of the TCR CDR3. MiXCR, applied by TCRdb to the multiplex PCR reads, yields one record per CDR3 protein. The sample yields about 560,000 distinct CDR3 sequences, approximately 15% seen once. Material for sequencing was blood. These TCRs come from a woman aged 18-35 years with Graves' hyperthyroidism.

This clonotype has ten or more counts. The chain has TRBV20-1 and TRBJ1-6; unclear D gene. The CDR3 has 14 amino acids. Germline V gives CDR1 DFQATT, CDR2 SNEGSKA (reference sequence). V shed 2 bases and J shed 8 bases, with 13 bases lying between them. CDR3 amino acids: CSARQPAIHSPLHF. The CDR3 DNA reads TGCAGTGCTAGACAGCCGGCTATTCATTCACCCCTCCACTTT.

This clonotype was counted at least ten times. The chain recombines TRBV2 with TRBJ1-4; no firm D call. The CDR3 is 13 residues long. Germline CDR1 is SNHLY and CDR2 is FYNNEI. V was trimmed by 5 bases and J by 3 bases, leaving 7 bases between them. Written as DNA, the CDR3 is TGTGCCAGCAGTCCCCGGGCTAATGAAAAACTGTTTTTT. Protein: CASSPRANEKLFF.

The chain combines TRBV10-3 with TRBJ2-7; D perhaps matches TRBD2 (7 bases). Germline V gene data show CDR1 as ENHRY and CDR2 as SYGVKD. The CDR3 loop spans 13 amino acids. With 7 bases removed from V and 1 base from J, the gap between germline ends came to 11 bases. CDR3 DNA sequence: TGTGCCATCAATAGGGGGGGATCCTACGAGCAGTACTTC. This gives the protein CAINRGGSYEQYF.

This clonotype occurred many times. The CDR3 loop reads CASSLGMSSYEQYF. The DNA for the CDR3 is TGTGCCAGCAGCTTAGGAATGAGTTCCTACGAGCAGTACTTC. V is TRBV11-3 and J is TRBJ2-7; D is unresolved. This CDR3 contains 14 residues. From germline, CDR1 is SGHNT and CDR2 YENEEA. V dropped 1 base and J dropped 1 base, with 8 bases sitting between them. The complete variable domain, with remaining parts taken from reference TRBV11-3 and TRBJ2-7, reads EAGVVQSPRYKIIEKKQPVAFWCNPISGHNTLYWYLQNLGQGPELLIRYENEEAVDDSQLPKDRFSAERLKGVDSTLKIQPAELGDSAVYLCASSLGMSSYEQYFGPGTRLTVT.

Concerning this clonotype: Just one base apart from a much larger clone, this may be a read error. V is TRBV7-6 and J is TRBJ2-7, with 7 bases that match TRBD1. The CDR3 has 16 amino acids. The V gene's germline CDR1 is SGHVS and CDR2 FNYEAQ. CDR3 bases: TGTGCCAGCAGCTTAGCGCCCGGGACAGCCTTCTACGAGCTGTACTTC. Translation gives CASSLAPGTAFYELYF. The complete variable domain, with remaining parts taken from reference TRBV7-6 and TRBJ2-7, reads GAGVSQSPRYKVTKRGQDVALRCDPISGHVSLYWYRQALGQGPEFLTYFNYEAQQDKSGLPNDRFSAERPEGSISTLTIQRTEQRDSAMYRCASSLAPGTAFYELYFGPGTRLTVT.

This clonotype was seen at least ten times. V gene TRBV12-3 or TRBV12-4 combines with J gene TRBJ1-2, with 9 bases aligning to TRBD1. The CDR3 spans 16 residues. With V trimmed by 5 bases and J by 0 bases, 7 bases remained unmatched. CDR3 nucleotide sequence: TGTGCCAGCAGTCCGACAGGGGGAAGGACTAACTATGGCTACACCTTC. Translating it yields CASSPTGGRTNYGYTF.

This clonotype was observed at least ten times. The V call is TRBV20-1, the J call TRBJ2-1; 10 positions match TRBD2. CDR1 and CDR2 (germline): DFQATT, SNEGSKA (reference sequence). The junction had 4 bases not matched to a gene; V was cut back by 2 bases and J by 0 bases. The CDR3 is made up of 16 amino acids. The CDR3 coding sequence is TGCAGTGCTAGACTAGCGGGAGCGGGCTCCTACAATGAGCAGTTCTTC. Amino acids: CSARLAGAGSYNEQFF.

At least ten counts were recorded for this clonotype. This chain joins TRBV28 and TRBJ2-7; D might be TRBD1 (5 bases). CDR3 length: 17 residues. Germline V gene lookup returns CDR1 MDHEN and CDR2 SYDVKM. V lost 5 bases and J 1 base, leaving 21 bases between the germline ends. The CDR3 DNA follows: TGTGCCAGCAGTATTCCTCACAGGACCATCAATTCCTACGAGCAGTACTTC. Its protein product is CASSIPHRTINSYEQYF.

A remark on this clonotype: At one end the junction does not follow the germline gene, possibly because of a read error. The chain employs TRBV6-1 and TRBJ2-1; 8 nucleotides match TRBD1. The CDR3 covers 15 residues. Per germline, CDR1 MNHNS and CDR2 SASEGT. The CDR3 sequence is CAGSAGTGYYNEQFF. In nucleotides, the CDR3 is TGTGCCGGCAGCGCCGGGACAGGATATTACAATGAGCAGTTCTTC.

DNA of the CDR3: TGTGCCAGCAGCGACCCTCGGGGGGTCACGGGCTATGGCTACACCTTC. It codes for CASSDPRGVTGYGYTF. The rearrangement joins TRBV9 to TRBJ1-2; D perhaps matches TRBD1 (5 bases). The CDR3 totals 16 residues. Germline CDR1 SGDLS, CDR2 YYNGEE. The V end lost 3 bases, the J end lost 4 bases, and 19 bases lay between the germline ends.

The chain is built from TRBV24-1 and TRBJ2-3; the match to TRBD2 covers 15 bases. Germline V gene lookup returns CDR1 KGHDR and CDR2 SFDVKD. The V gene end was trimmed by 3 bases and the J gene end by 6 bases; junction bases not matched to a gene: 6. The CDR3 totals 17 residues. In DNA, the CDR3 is TGTGCCACCAGTGATCCTGGGACTAGCGGGGGGCCGGATACGCAGTATTTT. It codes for CATSDPGTSGGPDTQYF.

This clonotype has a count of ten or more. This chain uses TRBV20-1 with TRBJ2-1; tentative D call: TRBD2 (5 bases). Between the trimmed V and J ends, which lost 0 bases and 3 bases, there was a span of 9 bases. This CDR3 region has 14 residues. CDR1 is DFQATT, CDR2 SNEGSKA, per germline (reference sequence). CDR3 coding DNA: TGCAGTGCTAGAGATCGTCGGGACTACAATGAGCAGTTCTTC. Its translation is CSARDRRDYNEQFF.

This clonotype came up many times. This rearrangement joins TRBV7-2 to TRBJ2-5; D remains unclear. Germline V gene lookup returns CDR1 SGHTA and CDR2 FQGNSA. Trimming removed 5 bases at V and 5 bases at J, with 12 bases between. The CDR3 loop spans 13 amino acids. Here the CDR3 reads CASSPNGVETQYF. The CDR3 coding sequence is TGTGCCAGCAGCCCCAATGGGGTCGAGACCCAGTACTTC.

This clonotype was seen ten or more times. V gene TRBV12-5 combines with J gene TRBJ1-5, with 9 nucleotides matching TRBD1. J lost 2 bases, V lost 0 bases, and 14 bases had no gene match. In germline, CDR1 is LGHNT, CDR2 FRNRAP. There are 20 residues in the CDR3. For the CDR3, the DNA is TGTGCTAGTGGTTTGGTATTCGGGACAGGGAAGTTTGTGGGCAATCAGCCCCAGCATTTT. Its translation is CASGLVFGTGKFVGNQPQHF.

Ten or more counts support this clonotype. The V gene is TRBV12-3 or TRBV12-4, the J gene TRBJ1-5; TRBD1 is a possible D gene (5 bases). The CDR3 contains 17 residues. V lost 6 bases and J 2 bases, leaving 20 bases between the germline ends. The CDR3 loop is CASRRRGGVKGNQPQHF. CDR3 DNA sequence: TGTGCCAGCAGGCGCCGGGGCGGGGTTAAGGGCAATCAGCCCCAGCATTTT.

The CDR3 DNA sequence: TGTGCTAGTGGTTTGGGAGGGACAGGGCGGGGGCGGACTGAAGCTTTCTTT. Translation gives CASGLGGTGRGRTEAFF. This sequence joins TRBV12-5 and TRBJ1-1; TRBD1 aligns across 9 bases. This CDR3 contains 17 residues. Trimming at V came to 1 base and at J to 5 bases, leaving 11 bases not matched to a gene. Germline CDR1 reads LGHNT; CDR2 reads FRNRAP.

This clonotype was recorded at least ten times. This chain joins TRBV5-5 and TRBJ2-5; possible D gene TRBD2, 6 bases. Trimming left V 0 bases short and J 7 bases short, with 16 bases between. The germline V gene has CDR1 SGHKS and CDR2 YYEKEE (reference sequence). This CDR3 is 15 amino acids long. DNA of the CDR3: TGTGCCAGCAGCTTGGCCGGGAGACTGTCCGCGACCCAGTACTTC. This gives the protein CASSLAGRLSATQYF. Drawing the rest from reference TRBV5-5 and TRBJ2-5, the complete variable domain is DAGVTQSPTHLIKTRGQQVTLRCSPISGHKSVSWYQQVLGQGPQFIFQYYEKEERGRGNFPDRFSARQFPNYSSELNVNALLLGDSALYLCASSLAGRLSATQYFGPGTRLLVL.

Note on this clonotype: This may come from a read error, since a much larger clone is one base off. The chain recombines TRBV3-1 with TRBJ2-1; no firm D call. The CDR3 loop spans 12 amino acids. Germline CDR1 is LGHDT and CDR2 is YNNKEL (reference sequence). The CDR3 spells CASSQVSHDQFF. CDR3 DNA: TGTGCCAGCAGCCAAGTATCCCATGATCAGTTCTTC.

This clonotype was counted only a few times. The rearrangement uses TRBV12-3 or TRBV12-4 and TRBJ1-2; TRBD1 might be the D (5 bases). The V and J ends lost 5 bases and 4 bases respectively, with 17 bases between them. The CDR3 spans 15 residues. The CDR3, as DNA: TGTGCCAGCAGTCCACAAAGACAGTCCAGCTATGGCTACACCTTC. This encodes CASSPQRQSSYGYTF.

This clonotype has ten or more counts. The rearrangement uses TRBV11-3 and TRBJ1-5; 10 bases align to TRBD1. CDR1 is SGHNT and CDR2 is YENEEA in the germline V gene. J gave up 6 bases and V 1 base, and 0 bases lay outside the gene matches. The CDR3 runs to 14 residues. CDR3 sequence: CASSLGDRGQPQHF. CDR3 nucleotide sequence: TGTGCCAGCAGCTTAGGGGACAGGGGTCAGCCCCAGCATTTT.

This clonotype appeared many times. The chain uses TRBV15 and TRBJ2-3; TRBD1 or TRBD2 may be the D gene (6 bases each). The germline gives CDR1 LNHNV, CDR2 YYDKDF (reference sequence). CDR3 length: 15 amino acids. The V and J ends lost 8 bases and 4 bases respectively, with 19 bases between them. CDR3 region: CATSDRDTSPDTQYF. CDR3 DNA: TGTGCCACCTCCGATAGGGACACTAGCCCAGATACGCAGTATTTT.

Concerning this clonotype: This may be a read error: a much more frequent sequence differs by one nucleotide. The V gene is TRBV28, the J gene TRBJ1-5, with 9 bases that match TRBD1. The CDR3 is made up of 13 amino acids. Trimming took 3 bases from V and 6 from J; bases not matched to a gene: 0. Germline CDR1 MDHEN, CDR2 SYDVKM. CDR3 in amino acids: CASSLTGGQPQHF. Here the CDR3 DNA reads TGTGCCAGCAGTTTGACAGGGGGTCAGCCCCAGCATTTT.

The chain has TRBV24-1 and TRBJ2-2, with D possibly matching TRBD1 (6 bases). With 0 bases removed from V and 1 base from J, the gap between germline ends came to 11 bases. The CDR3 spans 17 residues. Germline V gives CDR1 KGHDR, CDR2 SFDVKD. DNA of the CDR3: TGTGCCACCAGTGATTTGCCACAGGGTAGGAACACCGGGGAGCTGTTTTTT. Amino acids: CATSDLPQGRNTGELFF.

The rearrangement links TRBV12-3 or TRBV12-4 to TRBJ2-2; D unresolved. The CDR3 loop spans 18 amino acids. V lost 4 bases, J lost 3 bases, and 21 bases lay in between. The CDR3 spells CASSSLRPPVLDTGELFF. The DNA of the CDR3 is TGTGCCAGCAGTTCACTACGCCCACCGGTGTTGGACACCGGGGAGCTGTTTTTT.

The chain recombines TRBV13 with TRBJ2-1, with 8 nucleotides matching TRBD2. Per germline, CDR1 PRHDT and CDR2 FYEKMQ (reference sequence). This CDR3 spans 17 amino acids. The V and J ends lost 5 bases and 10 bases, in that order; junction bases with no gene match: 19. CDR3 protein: CASSQLIVGGAIGEQFF. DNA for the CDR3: TGTGCCAGCAGCCAACTCATCGTCGGGGGGGCTATTGGGGAGCAGTTCTTC. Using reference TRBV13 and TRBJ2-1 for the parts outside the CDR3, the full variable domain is AAGVIQSPRHLIKEKRETATLKCYPIPRHDTVYWYQQGPGQDPQFLISFYEKMQSDKGSIPDRFSAQQFSDYHSELNMSSLELGDSALYFCASSQLIVGGAIGEQFFGPGTRLTVL.

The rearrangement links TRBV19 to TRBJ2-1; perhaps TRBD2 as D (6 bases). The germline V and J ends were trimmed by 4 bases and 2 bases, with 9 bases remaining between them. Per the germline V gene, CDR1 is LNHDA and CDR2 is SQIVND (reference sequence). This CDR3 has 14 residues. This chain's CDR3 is CASSRGVTYNEQFF. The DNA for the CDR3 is TGTGCCAGTAGTAGGGGGGTCACCTACAATGAGCAGTTCTTC.